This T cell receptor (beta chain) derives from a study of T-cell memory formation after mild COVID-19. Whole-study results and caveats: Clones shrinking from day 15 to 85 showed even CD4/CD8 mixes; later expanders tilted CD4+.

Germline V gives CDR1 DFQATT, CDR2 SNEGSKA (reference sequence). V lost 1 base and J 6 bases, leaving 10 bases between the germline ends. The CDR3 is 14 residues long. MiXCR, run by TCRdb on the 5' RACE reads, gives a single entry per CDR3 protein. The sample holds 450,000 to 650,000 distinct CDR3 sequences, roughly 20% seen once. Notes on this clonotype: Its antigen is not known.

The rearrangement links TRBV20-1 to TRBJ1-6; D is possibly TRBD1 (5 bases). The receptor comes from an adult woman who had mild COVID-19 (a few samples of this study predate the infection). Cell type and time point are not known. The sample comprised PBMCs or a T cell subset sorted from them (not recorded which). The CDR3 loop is CSARVGEPNSPLHF. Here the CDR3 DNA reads TGCAGTGCTAGAGTAGGGGAGCCTAATTCACCCCTCCACTTT.